This T cell receptor beta chain was sequenced in a study of T cells in Graves' hyperthyroidism and ophthalmopathy. Findings and limits, study-wide: Blood also held most thyroid clonotypes expanded beyond 0.001. In the analysis, a 13 V-J model separated ophthalmopathy from stable hyperthyroidism.

Researchers amplified the TCR beta CDR3 regions from RNA transcripts. An initial round of RT-PCR targeting the TCR CDR3 relied on the HTBI primer set. TCRdb re-called the multiplex PCR reads with MiXCR, one entry per CDR3 protein. This repertoire shows fewer than 750,000 distinct CDR3 sequences, around 46% found once; its top ten account for about 8%. On this clonotype: Its specificity is not known.

This CDR3 is 15 amino acids long. Germline V lookup: CDR1 LNHNV, CDR2 YYDKDF (reference sequence). With 3 bases removed from V and 2 bases from J, the gap between germline ends came to 13 bases. This chain links TRBV15 with TRBJ1-2; D is undetermined. This clonotype was obtained from a young woman with Graves' hyperthyroidism. Sequenced input: peripheral blood or thyroid tissue (not recorded which). CDR3 in amino acids: CATSSTPSGNYGYTF. CDR3 bases: TGTGCCACCAGCAGTACCCCGTCGGGGAACTATGGCTACACCTTC.